A single sample gave rise to the 32 T cell receptor beta chains below, sequenced in a study of shared clonotypes between healthy human individuals. Repertoires were generated with immunoSEQ multiplex PCR, while TCRdb's copy carries only in-frame clones and drops some. The sample includes about 2.4 million clones, 90% to 95% of them seen just once. The sample comprised naive CD4+ T cells from PBMCs. Subset of the sample: CD45RA+ positively selected. The receptors shown here come from a man younger than 30 in good health. Some clones in this sample may be carry-over from other donors' samples.

This sequence joins TRBV7-8 and TRBJ2-1, with D hard to call. The CDR3 runs 14 residues. CDR1 is SGHVS and CDR2 is FQNEAQ in the germline V gene. The germline V and J ends were trimmed by 5 bases and 3 bases, with 11 bases remaining between them. The CDR3 DNA reads TGTGCCAGCAGCCCCCGCAGCGTCTACAATGAGCAGTTCTTC. Protein product: CASSPRSVYNEQFF. The full variable domain, completed using reference TRBV7-8 and TRBJ2-1, is GAGVSQSPRYKVAKRGQDVALRCDPISGHVSLFWYQQALGQGPEFLTYFQNEAQLDKSGLPSDRFFAERPEGSVSTLKIQRTQQEDSAVYLCASSPRSVYNEQFFGPGTRLTVL.

This chain joins TRBV5-4 and TRBJ2-6; D is ambiguous. V was shortened by 0 bases and J by 4 bases, with 5 bases between the two germline ends. This CDR3 has 14 amino acids. Germline loops: CDR1 SGHNT, CDR2 YYREEE (reference sequence). The CDR3: CASSLAQGANVLTF. The CDR3 nucleotides are TGTGCCAGCAGCTTGGCCCAGGGGGCCAACGTCCTGACTTTC.

The rearrangement joins TRBV9 to TRBJ2-7; D possibly corresponds to TRBD1 (5 bases). The CDR3 runs to 13 residues. V was pared by 4 bases and J by 3 bases, with 11 bases between. Germline values: CDR1 SGDLS, CDR2 YYNGEE. The CDR3: CASSPSQGYEQYF. The CDR3 nucleotides are TGTGCCAGCAGCCCAAGTCAGGGCTACGAGCAGTACTTC.

The V and J genes are TRBV11-1 and TRBJ2-1; 8 bases match TRBD2. From germline, CDR1 is SGHAT and CDR2 FQDESV (reference sequence). This CDR3 has 16 residues. Trimming at V came to 6 bases and at J to 6 bases, leaving 13 bases not matched to a gene. The CDR3 loop is CASRPKSGLAGNEQFF. The CDR3 DNA follows: TGTGCCAGCAGACCGAAGAGCGGGCTAGCGGGCAATGAGCAGTTCTTC.

The chain is built from TRBV29-1 and TRBJ1-1, with D possibly TRBD1 on 5 matching bases. Trimming took 7 bases from V and 2 from J, leaving 14 bases between them. The germline V gene has CDR1 SQVTM and CDR2 ANQGSEA. There are 13 residues in the CDR3. The CDR3 reads CSAGRPDNTEAFF. CDR3 nucleotides: TGCAGCGCGGGGCGGCCCGATAACACTGAAGCTTTCTTT.

The CDR3 region is CAPPGERDRGDEQFF. Here the CDR3 DNA reads TGTGCCCCCCCTGGGGAGCGGGATCGAGGGGATGAGCAGTTCTTC. The J gene is TRBJ2-1, the V gene TRBV10-3; 7 bases align to TRBD2. The CDR3 is 15 amino acids. J lost 8 bases, V lost 11 bases, and 18 bases had no gene match. The germline CDR1 and CDR2 sequences are ENHRY and SYGVKD.

The chain carries TRBV27 and TRBJ2-5; TRBD1 matches 7 bases. J lost 5 bases, V lost 5 bases, and 8 bases had no gene match. CDR1 and CDR2 from the germline V gene are MNHEY and SMNVEV (reference sequence). The CDR3 is 14 residues long. CDR3 coding DNA: TGTGCCAGCAGTCCCCGGACAGGCGATGAGACCCAGTACTTC. Its protein product is CASSPRTGDETQYF.

CDR3 sequence reads: CASRITGTVVGNIQYF. DNA of the CDR3: TGTGCCAGCAGGATTACCGGGACGGTAGTAGGTAACATTCAGTACTTC. The chain joins TRBV7-2 to TRBJ2-4; D might be TRBD1 or TRBD2, each matching 5 bases. The CDR3 runs to 16 residues. Germline values: CDR1 SGHTA, CDR2 FQGNSA. V lost 6 bases and J 7 bases, leaving 22 bases between the germline ends.

This clone was seen only a few times. V and J are TRBV29-1 and TRBJ1-4; D gene uncertain. Trimming cost V 7 bases and J 8 bases, with 2 bases left between them. The CDR3 sequence is 8 residues long. Germline assignment: CDR1 SQVTM and CDR2 ANQGSEA. CDR3 region: CSAEKLFF. CDR3 DNA: TGCAGCGCAGAAAAACTGTTTTTT. The full variable domain, with the rest looked up from reference TRBV29-1 and TRBJ1-4, is SAVISQKPSRDICQRGTSLTIQCQVDSQVTMMFWYRQQPGQSLTLIATANQGSEATYESGFVIDKFPISRPNLTFSTLTVSNMSPEDSSIYLCSAEKLFFGSGTQLSVL.

The V call is TRBV5-4, the J call TRBJ1-2, with TRBD1 as a possible D gene (5 bases). The CDR3 consists of 14 residues. The V and J ends lost 9 bases and 8 bases respectively, with 23 bases between them. Germline lookup yields CDR1 SGHNT and CDR2 YYREEE (reference sequence). The CDR3, as DNA: TGTGCCACCCGGCCCAGGTTGGAGGGGCAAGGCTACACCTTC. It yields the protein CATRPRLEGQGYTF. Looking up the rest from reference TRBV5-4 and TRBJ1-2 gives the full variable domain: ETGVTQSPTHLIKTRGQQVTLRCSSQSGHNTVSWYQQALGQGPQFIFQYYREEENGRGNFPPRFSGLQFPNYSSELNVNALELDDSALYLCATRPRLEGQGYTFGSGTRLTVV.

V gene TRBV30 combines with J gene TRBJ2-7, with 10 bases fitting TRBD1. This CDR3 has 14 amino acids. The ends lost 0 bases at V and 4 bases at J; junction bases unmatched: 3. Germline V gene lookup returns CDR1 GTSNPN and CDR2 SVGIG (reference sequence). The CDR3 region has the DNA TGTGCCTGGAGTGTCGACAGGGGGCTGTACGAGCAGTACTTC. It codes for CAWSVDRGLYEQYF.

The table lists this clone with a count of one. For the CDR3, the DNA is TGTGCCAGCAGTGAAGTAACATGGACAGGGGCGAACTATGGCTACACCTTC. Translating it yields CASSEVTWTGANYGYTF. V is TRBV6-1 and J is TRBJ1-2; 9 nucleotides line up with TRBD1. V shed 1 base and J 2 bases; nucleotides not matched to a gene: 8. Per germline, CDR1 MNHNS and CDR2 SASEGT. This CDR3 spans 17 amino acids.

V gene TRBV28 combines with J gene TRBJ2-3; D is unclear. Between the trimmed V and J ends, which lost 0 bases and 4 bases, there was a span of 11 bases. Germline V CDR1 and CDR2: MDHEN, SYDVKM. The CDR3 runs to 15 residues. The CDR3 sequence is CASSLWRREADTQYF. Written as DNA, the CDR3 is TGTGCCAGCAGTTTATGGAGGCGAGAGGCAGATACGCAGTATTTT.

The chain carries TRBV7-9 and TRBJ2-7, with TRBD1 identical over 9 bases. This CDR3 contains 15 residues. The germline gives CDR1 SEHNR, CDR2 FQNEAQ (reference sequence). V shed 1 base and J 3 bases; nucleotides not matched to a gene: 4. This CDR3 reads CASSLVRTGDYEQYF. CDR3 DNA: TGTGCCAGCAGCTTAGTTCGGACAGGGGACTACGAGCAGTACTTC.

The chain uses TRBV5-4 and TRBJ2-3; D not resolved. Trimming pared 0 bases from V and 0 bases from J, leaving 8 bases between. CDR1 and CDR2 from the germline V gene are SGHNT and YYREEE (reference sequence). The CDR3 totals 15 residues. This chain's CDR3 is CASSLGATSTDTQYF. The CDR3 DNA follows: TGTGCCAGCAGCTTGGGAGCGACAAGCACAGATACGCAGTATTTT.

CDR3 sequence (DNA): TGTGCCAGCAACCCGGATTTGGGCAATAATCAGCCCCAGCATTTT. This codes for CASNPDLGNNQPQHF. This sequence joins TRBV28 and TRBJ1-5, with D uncertain. The germline gives CDR1 MDHEN, CDR2 SYDVKM. The CDR3 is made up of 15 amino acids. Trimming pared 7 bases from V and 4 bases from J, leaving 17 bases between.

CDR3 in amino acids: CASSFLGPSYNEQFF. In DNA, the CDR3 is TGTGCCAGCAGTTTCCTAGGACCCTCCTACAATGAGCAGTTCTTC. This rearrangement joins TRBV28 to TRBJ2-1, with D unresolved. The CDR3 is 15 residues long. Deletions cut 3 bases from V and 0 bases from J, with 9 bases between. Germline CDR1 MDHEN, CDR2 SYDVKM.

The genes are TRBV9 and TRBJ1-3, with 7 bases fitting TRBD1. V was clipped by 4 bases and J by 2 bases; unmatched bases: 9. The CDR3 is made up of 16 amino acids. From germline, CDR1 is SGDLS and CDR2 YYNGEE. CDR3 in amino acids: CASSRGGGFTGNTIYF. CDR3 sequence (DNA): TGTGCCAGCAGCCGTGGAGGGGGCTTCACTGGAAACACCATATATTTT.

V and J are TRBV6-5 and TRBJ2-5; maybe TRBD1 (6 bases). The germline CDR1 and CDR2 sequences are MNHEY and SVGAGI. V was clipped by 6 bases and J by 5 bases, with 13 bases between them. The CDR3 has 13 residues. The chain's CDR3 is CASSLDSQETQYF. The CDR3 DNA follows: TGTGCCAGCAGCTTGGACAGTCAGGAGACCCAGTACTTC.

The chain combines TRBV2 with TRBJ2-2, with 8 bases fitting TRBD1. Germline lookup yields CDR1 SNHLY and CDR2 FYNNEI. Trimming at V came to 6 bases and at J to 6 bases, leaving 9 bases not matched to a gene. The CDR3 covers 15 residues. CDR3 bases: TGTGCCAGCAGGCTGAGGACAGGGCGGGCCGGGGAGCTGTTTTTT. Protein product: CASRLRTGRAGELFF.

The chain employs TRBV21-1 and TRBJ2-7; the D call TRBD1 from the table was never checked on the DNA. TRBV21-1 is a pseudogene segment. CDR3 length equals 14 residues. The CDR3, as DNA: TGTGCCAGCAGCGGCCGGGACAGAGCCTACGAGCAGTACTTC. Encoded protein: CASSGRDRAYEQYF.

This sequence joins TRBV2 and TRBJ1-4; 12 nucleotides align to TRBD1. Trimming at V came to 3 bases and at J to 8 bases, leaving 7 bases not matched to a gene. This CDR3 is built from 16 residues. In germline, CDR1 is SNHLY, CDR2 FYNNEI. CDR3 region: CASSDPGQGAFEKLFF. CDR3 coding DNA: TGTGCCAGCAGTGACCCGGGACAGGGGGCTTTCGAAAAACTGTTTTTT.

The CDR3 DNA follows: TGTGCCAGCAGTGAAGCAAGGTCGCTAGCCCCAGATACGCAGTATTTT. It yields the protein CASSEARSLAPDTQYF. The rearrangement joins TRBV2 to TRBJ2-3, with D tentatively TRBD2 (5 bases). Trimming removed 0 bases from V and 4 bases from J, with 14 bases in between. The germline V gene has CDR1 SNHLY and CDR2 FYNNEI. CDR3 size: 16 residues.

The chain is built from TRBV5-4 and TRBJ2-7; 9 bases agree with TRBD2. The germline V gene has CDR1 SGHNT and CDR2 YYREEE (reference sequence). The CDR3 consists of 18 residues. V dropped 4 bases and J dropped 2; count of bases not matched to a gene: 16. The CDR3 sequence: CASSPHGPSGTYTYEQYF. DNA for the CDR3: TGTGCCAGCAGCCCACACGGGCCTAGCGGGACCTATACCTACGAGCAGTACTTC.

This clone was seen just once. V usage is TRBV6-5 and J usage is TRBJ2-7, with D tentatively TRBD1 (6 bases). The CDR3 spans 15 residues. The V end was cut by 3 bases, the J end by 4 bases, with 16 bases between. The V gene's germline CDR1 is MNHEY and CDR2 SVGAGI. The CDR3 loop reads CASSYVRDKPYEQYF. In nucleotides, the CDR3 is TGTGCCAGCAGTTATGTCCGGGACAAGCCTTACGAGCAGTACTTC.

V usage is TRBV11-1 and J usage is TRBJ2-5; 7 bases map to TRBD1. This CDR3 contains 15 residues. CDR1 and CDR2 (germline): SGHAT, FQDESV (reference sequence). J lost 0 bases, V lost 2 bases, and 3 bases had no gene match. The CDR3 nucleotides are TGTGCCAGCAGCTTACGCCAGGGGGACCAAGAGACCCAGTACTTC. Translated, it gives CASSLRQGDQETQYF.

This chain joins TRBV7-9 and TRBJ2-5, with a possible D match to TRBD2 (6 bases). Germline loops: CDR1 SEHNR, CDR2 FQNEAQ (reference sequence). This CDR3 is 14 amino acids long. The ends were cut back, 5 bases at V and 5 bases at J, with 15 bases in the middle. The CDR3 loop reads CASSPLGGMETQYF. CDR3 DNA sequence: TGTGCCAGCAGCCCCTTGGGGGGTATGGAGACCCAGTACTTC.

This clone was observed once. V gene TRBV11-2 combines with J gene TRBJ2-1; 7 bases are shared with TRBD1. V trimming: 0 bases; J trimming: 13 bases; junction bases outside the gene matches: 9. Germline CDR1 and CDR2: SGHAT and FQNNGV. CDR3 length equals 14 residues. This chain's CDR3 is CASSLDPGGSGQFF. The CDR3 nucleotides read TGTGCCAGCAGCTTAGATCCAGGGGGAAGCGGCCAGTTCTTC.

This chain joins TRBV7-2 and TRBJ1-2; the match to TRBD1 covers 7 bases. This CDR3 has 14 amino acids. Germline trimming cut 7 bases from V and 4 bases from J; bases unmatched to any gene: 9. Germline V gene lookup returns CDR1 SGHTA and CDR2 FQGNSA. This CDR3 is CASTIGGSTYGYTF. CDR3 nucleotide sequence: TGTGCCAGCACAATAGGGGGCAGCACCTATGGCTACACCTTC.

This chain joins TRBV7-3 and TRBJ2-1; 10 bases are shared with TRBD2. Germline trimming cut 5 bases from V and 7 bases from J; bases unmatched to any gene: 11. The CDR3 sequence is 16 residues long. Germline CDR1 and CDR2: SGHTA and FQGTGA. For the CDR3, the DNA is TGTGCCAGCAGCCCCATAGGGCTAGCGGGAGTGAATGAGCAGTTCTTC. Translated: CASSPIGLAGVNEQFF.

The sample holds one count of this clone. CDR3 in amino acids: CASSEQGTGGGEQYF. DNA for the CDR3: TGTGCCAGCAGTGAGCAAGGGACAGGGGGAGGCGAGCAGTACTTC. The chain combines TRBV6-1 with TRBJ2-7, with 11 bases lining up with TRBD1. Per the germline V gene, CDR1 is MNHNS and CDR2 is SASEGT. V shed 3 bases and J 6 bases; nucleotides not matched to a gene: 7. The CDR3 has 15 amino acids.

Remarks on this clone: The same CDR3 is also encoded by other DNA sequences in this sample. V gene TRBV5-1 combines with J gene TRBJ1-4; D gene unclear. The length of the CDR3 is 13 residues. The germline V and J ends were trimmed by 1 base and 8 bases, with 9 bases remaining between them. Germline assignment: CDR1 SGHRS and CDR2 YFSETQ. The CDR3 sequence is CASSLTVGEKLFF. The CDR3 DNA sequence: TGCGCCAGCAGCTTGACAGTGGGGGAAAAACTGTTTTTT.